These 30 T cell receptor beta chains came from one sample sequenced in a study of CD8 T cells in Susac syndrome (dated by TCRdb to between 2019 and 2020). The library relied on the immunoSEQ multiplex PCR assay. RNA was extracted with the RNeasy kit and 0.5 to 1 ug was reverse transcribed using random hexamers. TCRdb trimmed public reads at Q25 via fastp, called clones via MiXCR and kept in-frame beta chains. Every distinct CDR3 protein forms one entry, paired with its most common genes and DNA. The sample table shows some 60,000 distinct CDR3 sequences, and approximately 94% are seen once. The ten largest clones represent 0.2% of the sample. The sample consisted of CD8+ T cells from PBMCs. The source is a human donor in good health.

The chain couples TRBV7-9 to TRBJ1-5; D perhaps matches TRBD1 (5 bases). The length of the CDR3 is 14 residues. From germline, CDR1 is SEHNR and CDR2 FQNEAQ (reference sequence). Between the trimmed V and J ends, which lost 8 bases and 1 base, there was a span of 12 bases. CDR3 bases: TGTGCCAGCTCCGGGGGATTGAGCAATCAGCCCCAGCATTTT. Encoded protein: CASSGGLSNQPQHF.

This chain joins TRBV20-1 and TRBJ2-7, with 12 bases that match TRBD2. The ends lost 3 bases at V and 7 bases at J; junction bases unmatched: 7. CDR3 length equals 14 residues. CDR1 and CDR2 from the germline V gene are DFQATT and SNEGSKA (reference sequence). CDR3 nucleotides: TGCAGTGCTAGCCCCCTAGCGGGGGGGCTTGAGCAGTACTTC. Amino acids: CSASPLAGGLEQYF.

The V and J genes are TRBV12-3 or TRBV12-4 and TRBJ2-2; no reliable D call. The V and J ends lost 2 bases and 0 bases respectively, with 13 bases between them. CDR3 length equals 17 residues. The CDR3 DNA follows: TGTGCCAGCAGTTTACTCTGGGGTGAAGCGAACACCGGGGAGCTGTTTTTT. It codes for CASSLLWGEANTGELFF.

The rearrangement links TRBV28 to TRBJ2-7; possible D gene TRBD1, 6 bases. CDR3 length equals 14 residues. The ends were cut back, 9 bases at V and 0 bases at J, with 15 bases in the middle. Looked up from germline, CDR1 is MDHEN and CDR2 is SYDVKM. The CDR3 loop is CASKDSSSSYEQYF. DNA for the CDR3: TGTGCCAGTAAGGACAGTTCATCCTCCTACGAGCAGTACTTC.

V gene TRBV19 combines with J gene TRBJ1-1, with D perhaps matching TRBD1 (6 bases). V lost 6 bases and J 5 bases, leaving 16 bases between the germline ends. Germline V gene lookup returns CDR1 LNHDA and CDR2 SQIVND (reference sequence). The CDR3 loop spans 14 amino acids. The CDR3 DNA is TGTGCCAGTAGCAAATACAGGGAAATGACTGAAGCTTTCTTT. This encodes CASSKYREMTEAFF.

The genes are TRBV2 and TRBJ2-5, with TRBD2 matching 7 bases. The CDR3 contains 19 residues. V lost 3 bases, J lost 5 bases, and 21 bases stayed unmatched. Looked up from germline, CDR1 is SNHLY and CDR2 is FYNNEI. For the CDR3, the DNA is TGTGCCAGCAGTGACTCGGGGCGGTTAGCGGGTAGAGTAGGGGAGACCCAGTACTTC. This translates into CASSDSGRLAGRVGETQYF.

The chain is built from TRBV7-9 and TRBJ2-7; the D gene is possibly TRBD2 (5 bases). The germline CDR1 and CDR2 sequences are SEHNR and FQNEAQ (reference sequence). V dropped 5 bases and J dropped 7 bases, with 15 bases sitting between them. This CDR3 has 13 residues. The DNA for the CDR3 is TGTGCCAGCAGCAGTCAGGAGCGCGGGGAGCAGTACTTC. This sequence encodes CASSSQERGEQYF. The complete variable domain, with remaining parts taken from reference TRBV7-9 and TRBJ2-7, reads DTGVSQNPRHKITKRGQNVTFRCDPISEHNRLYWYRQTLGQGPEFLTYFQNEAQLEKSRLLSDRFSAERPKGSFSTLEIQRTEQGDSAMYLCASSSQERGEQYFGPGTRLTVT.

The V and J genes are TRBV19 and TRBJ1-1; no clear D. The V and J ends lost 1 base and 1 base respectively, with 10 bases between them. Per the germline V gene, CDR1 is LNHDA and CDR2 is SQIVND (reference sequence). This CDR3 region has 15 residues. The CDR3 nucleotides read TGTGCCAGTAGTATAGTGGCGGCGAGGAACACTGAAGCTTTCTTT. Translated: CASSIVAARNTEAFF.

V is TRBV5-1 and J is TRBJ2-7, with D perhaps TRBD1 (5 bases). Germline V CDR1 and CDR2: SGHRS, YFSETQ. The V and J ends lost 0 bases and 0 bases respectively, with 13 bases between them. This CDR3 is 16 amino acids long. CDR3 coding DNA: TGCGCCAGCAGCTTGGGAATGGACATCTACTCCTACGAGCAGTACTTC. Translated, it gives CASSLGMDIYSYEQYF.

The CDR3 DNA follows: TGTGCCAGCACCTCGGGGACTTTCCCGAGCTACGAGCAGTACTTC. Its protein product is CASTSGTFPSYEQYF. This chain links TRBV12-3 or TRBV12-4 with TRBJ2-7, with a weak D call TRBD2 (6 bases). V dropped 7 bases and J dropped 3 bases, with 19 bases sitting between them. CDR3 length: 15 residues.

V usage is TRBV12-5 and J usage is TRBJ2-7; 10 nucleotides agree with TRBD1. Per germline, CDR1 LGHNT and CDR2 FRNRAP. The CDR3 length is 14 residues. Trimming at V came to 2 bases and at J to 5 bases, leaving 3 bases not matched to a gene. DNA of the CDR3: TGTGCTAGTGGTTTGAGGGACAGGGGCCACGAGCAGTACTTC. Its protein is CASGLRDRGHEQYF.

The V call is TRBV10-3, the J call TRBJ2-2, with TRBD2 matching 7 bases. The length of the CDR3 is 17 residues. The germline V gene has CDR1 ENHRY and CDR2 SYGVKD. The J segment lost 1 base and the V segment lost 3 bases, leaving 8 bases of the junction unmatched. CDR3 DNA sequence: TGTGCCATCAGTGACATAGCGGGCGACAGGAACACCGGGGAGCTGTTTTTT. Protein: CAISDIAGDRNTGELFF.

The chain is built from TRBV6-5 and TRBJ1-1; 9 nucleotides line up with TRBD1. Trimming cost V 6 bases and J 6 bases; bases outside gene matches: 5. This CDR3 contains 13 residues. Germline assignment: CDR1 MNHEY and CDR2 SVGAGI. In nucleotides, the CDR3 is TGTGCCAGCAGCCTCGGACAGGGGCCTGAAGCTTTCTTT. Its translation is CASSLGQGPEAFF.

The V and J genes are TRBV30 and TRBJ2-4; D might be TRBD1 (7 bases). This CDR3 comprises 14 residues. V shed 0 bases and J shed 5 bases, with 11 bases lying between them. Germline CDR1 reads GTSNPN; CDR2 reads SVGIG (reference sequence). The CDR3 reads CAWSVRGAQNIQYF. The CDR3 DNA sequence: TGTGCCTGGAGTGTCAGGGGGGCCCAAAACATTCAGTACTTC.

This clonotype was counted a few times. This sequence joins TRBV30 and TRBJ2-1; no clear D gene. Trimming shortened V by 2 bases and J by 4 bases, and 3 bases separated the two germline ends. Germline V gene data show CDR1 as GTSNPN and CDR2 as SVGIG (reference sequence). The CDR3 has 11 amino acids. CDR3 coding DNA: TGTGCCTGGAGTCTATACAATGAGCAGTTCTTC. Its translation: CAWSLYNEQFF. Complete variable domain (other parts from reference TRBV30 and TRBJ2-1): SQTIHQWPATLVQPVGSPLSLECTVEGTSNPNLYWYRQAAGRGLQLLFYSVGIGQISSEVPQNLSASRPQDRQFILSSKKLLLSDSGFYLCAWSLYNEQFFGPGTRLTVL.

This chain links TRBV5-1 with TRBJ2-1, with TRBD1 matching over 7 bases. V shed 1 base, J shed 0 bases, and the junction held 1 base outside the gene matches. Germline-derived CDR1 and CDR2 are SGHRS and YFSETQ. The CDR3 is 15 amino acids. The CDR3 sequence: CASSLTGDSYNEQFF. CDR3 bases: TGCGCCAGCAGCTTGACAGGGGACTCCTACAATGAGCAGTTCTTC.

The chain has TRBV10-2 and TRBJ2-2; D gene ambiguous. Trimming cost V 6 bases and J 1 base, with 6 bases left between them. This CDR3 is built from 13 residues. CDR1 and CDR2 (germline): WSHSY, SAAADI. CDR3 in amino acids: CASRLLNTGELFF. DNA of the CDR3: TGCGCCAGCAGGCTGTTGAACACCGGGGAGCTGTTTTTT.

The V call is TRBV7-9, the J call TRBJ2-3; the D call may be TRBD1 or TRBD2 (5 bases each). CDR1 is SEHNR and CDR2 is FQNEAQ in the germline V gene (reference sequence). Between the trimmed V and J ends, which lost 8 bases and 3 bases, there was a span of 12 bases. CDR3 size: 13 residues. The DNA of the CDR3 is TGTGCCAGCGAGCTGGGGACGACAGATACGCAGTATTTT. Its protein product is CASELGTTDTQYF. Filled out from reference TRBV7-9 and TRBJ2-3, the complete variable domain reads DTGVSQNPRHKITKRGQNVTFRCDPISEHNRLYWYRQTLGQGPEFLTYFQNEAQLEKSRLLSDRFSAERPKGSFSTLEIQRTEQGDSAMYLCASELGTTDTQYFGPGTRLTVL.

The chain is built from TRBV6-1 and TRBJ1-5; TRBD1 might be the D (5 bases). Germline values: CDR1 MNHNS, CDR2 SASEGT. V was shortened by 2 bases and J by 3 bases, with 17 bases between the two germline ends. The CDR3 has 17 residues. The chain's CDR3 is CASSESAGGWDNQPQHF. The CDR3 DNA reads as TGTGCCAGCAGTGAATCGGCGGGGGGTTGGGACAATCAGCCCCAGCATTTT.

This rearrangement joins TRBV7-8 to TRBJ2-5; TRBD2 matches at 8 bases. The CDR3 sequence is 16 residues long. Germline V CDR1 and CDR2: SGHVS, FQNEAQ. Losses at the gene ends were 5 bases for V and 4 bases for J; bases not matched to a gene: 12. The CDR3 loop is CASSPYFGGAGETQYF. CDR3 bases: TGTGCCAGCAGCCCCTATTTCGGGGGGGCGGGAGAGACCCAGTACTTC. Based on the CDR3 plus reference TRBV7-8 and TRBJ2-5, the full variable domain is GAGVSQSPRYKVAKRGQDVALRCDPISGHVSLFWYQQALGQGPEFLTYFQNEAQLDKSGLPSDRFFAERPEGSVSTLKIQRTQQEDSAVYLCASSPYFGGAGETQYFGPGTRLLVL.

This clonotype appeared once. This sequence joins TRBV15 and TRBJ1-5, with 9 bases aligning to TRBD1. With 0 bases clipped from V and 1 base from J, the junction kept 19 bases outside the gene matches. The length of the CDR3 is 22 residues. Germline CDR1 reads LNHNV; CDR2 reads YYDKDF (reference sequence). The CDR3 reads CATSRDEPGQGLFFVSNQPQHF. CDR3 bases: TGTGCCACCAGCAGAGATGAGCCGGGACAGGGTCTTTTTTTCGTGAGCAATCAGCCCCAGCATTTT.

The V call is TRBV27, the J call TRBJ2-5; 12 bases are shared with TRBD1. The germline gives CDR1 MNHEY, CDR2 SMNVEV (reference sequence). The CDR3 sequence is 16 residues long. The J segment lost 5 bases and the V segment lost 5 bases, leaving 9 bases of the junction unmatched. CDR3 DNA sequence: TGTGCCAGCAGTGGGGGGACAGGGGGCACCAGGGAGACCCAGTACTTC. Translated: CASSGGTGGTRETQYF.

This clonotype showed up just once. The chain carries TRBV30 and TRBJ2-3; D is unclear. Germline values: CDR1 GTSNPN, CDR2 SVGIG (reference sequence). The V end was cut by 7 bases, the J end by 0 bases, with 11 bases between. CDR3 length equals 13 residues. CDR3 bases: TGTGCCTCATGGGTAGAAAGCACAGATACGCAGTATTTT. It specifies CASWVESTDTQYF.

The gene calls are TRBV6-5 and TRBJ2-2; D not certain. This CDR3 has 14 residues. V was pared by 6 bases and J by 0 bases, with 8 bases between. Germline lookup yields CDR1 MNHEY and CDR2 SVGAGI. In nucleotides, the CDR3 is TGTGCCAGCAGCCTCGACCCGAACACCGGGGAGCTGTTTTTT. Translated, it gives CASSLDPNTGELFF.

The gene calls are TRBV29-1 and TRBJ2-5; D gene ambiguous. V shed 7 bases and J shed 1 base, with 16 bases lying between them. The V gene's germline CDR1 is SQVTM and CDR2 ANQGSEA. The CDR3 runs 14 residues. CDR3 nucleotides: TGCAGCGGTCTGAAAAGGCGAGCCCAAGAGACCCAGTACTTC. Protein product: CSGLKRRAQETQYF.

The V call is TRBV7-9, the J call TRBJ1-4; D might be TRBD1 (5 bases). This CDR3 is 15 amino acids long. CDR1 is SEHNR, CDR2 FQNEAQ, per germline (reference sequence). V lost 6 bases to trimming and J lost 0 bases, with 11 bases between them. Here the CDR3 DNA reads TGTGCCAGCAGTAATCCGGGGGCAACTAATGAAAAACTGTTTTTT. Translated, it gives CASSNPGATNEKLFF.

This clonotype showed up just once. V usage is TRBV27 and J usage is TRBJ1-2; unclear D gene. Between the trimmed V and J ends, which lost 6 bases and 1 base, there was a span of 12 bases. CDR3 length equals 14 residues. CDR1 MNHEY and CDR2 SMNVEV come from the germline V gene (reference sequence). CDR3: CASRSLGSNYGYTF. CDR3 sequence (DNA): TGTGCCAGCAGGAGTTTGGGGAGTAACTATGGCTACACCTTC.

The chain combines TRBV12-3 or TRBV12-4 with TRBJ1-2, with 7 bases lining up with TRBD1. The J segment lost 4 bases and the V segment lost 3 bases, leaving 8 bases of the junction unmatched. This CDR3 has 15 residues. The CDR3 region has the DNA TGTGCCAGCAGTTTCATCCAGGACAGGAGCTATGGCTACACCTTC. Translated, it gives CASSFIQDRSYGYTF.

The rearrangement uses TRBV5-5 and TRBJ1-1; D perhaps matches TRBD1 (5 bases). There are 15 residues in the CDR3. Germline V gene lookup returns CDR1 SGHKS and CDR2 YYEKEE (reference sequence). Trimming shortened V by 0 bases and J by 3 bases, and 12 bases separated the two germline ends. CDR3 residues: CASSLVLPGHTEAFF. In DNA, the CDR3 is TGTGCCAGCAGCTTGGTTCTCCCGGGGCACACTGAAGCTTTCTTT. The variable domain in full, with the rest retrieved from reference TRBV5-5 and TRBJ1-1, is DAGVTQSPTHLIKTRGQQVTLRCSPISGHKSVSWYQQVLGQGPQFIFQYYEKEERGRGNFPDRFSARQFPNYSSELNVNALLLGDSALYLCASSLVLPGHTEAFFGQGTRLTVV.

In its sample, this clonotype was seen a few times. V is TRBV11-3 and J is TRBJ2-7; weak D call: TRBD2 (5 bases). Germline V CDR1 and CDR2: SGHNT, YENEEA. This CDR3 has 13 residues. V lost 5 bases and J 4 bases, leaving 12 bases between the germline ends. The CDR3 DNA reads as TGTGCCAGCAGCCCCTCCGGGAAATACGAGCAGTACTTC. Protein: CASSPSGKYEQYF.